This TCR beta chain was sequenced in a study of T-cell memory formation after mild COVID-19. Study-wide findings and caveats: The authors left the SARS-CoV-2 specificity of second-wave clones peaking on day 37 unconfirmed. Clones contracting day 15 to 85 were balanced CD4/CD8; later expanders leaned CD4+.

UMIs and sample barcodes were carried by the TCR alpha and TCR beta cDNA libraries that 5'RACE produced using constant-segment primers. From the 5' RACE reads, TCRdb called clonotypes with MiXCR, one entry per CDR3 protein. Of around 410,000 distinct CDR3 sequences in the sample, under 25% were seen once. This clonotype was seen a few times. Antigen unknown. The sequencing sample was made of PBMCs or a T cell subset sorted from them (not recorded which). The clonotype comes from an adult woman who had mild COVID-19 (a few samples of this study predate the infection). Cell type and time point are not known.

The chain's CDR3 is CSVVGGQGTYGYTF. The CDR3 nucleotides are TGCAGCGTCGTTGGGGGTCAGGGAACCTATGGCTACACCTTC. This chain joins TRBV29-1 and TRBJ1-2; D perhaps matches TRBD1 (5 bases). The CDR3 extends over 14 amino acids. Trimming took 6 bases from V and 4 from J, leaving 18 bases between them. CDR1 is SQVTM, CDR2 ANQGSEA, per germline.